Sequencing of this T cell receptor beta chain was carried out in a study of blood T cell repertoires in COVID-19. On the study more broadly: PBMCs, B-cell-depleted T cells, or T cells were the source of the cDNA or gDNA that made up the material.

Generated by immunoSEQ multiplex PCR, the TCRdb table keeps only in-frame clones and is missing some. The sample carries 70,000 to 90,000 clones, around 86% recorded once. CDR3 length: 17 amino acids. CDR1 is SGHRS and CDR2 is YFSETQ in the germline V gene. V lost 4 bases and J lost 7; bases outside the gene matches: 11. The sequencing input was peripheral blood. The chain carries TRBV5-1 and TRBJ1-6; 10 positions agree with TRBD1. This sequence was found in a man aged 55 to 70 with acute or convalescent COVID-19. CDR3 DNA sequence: TGCGCCAGCAGCCTATATACTCGACAGGGGGCGAATTCACCCCTCCACTTT. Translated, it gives CASSLYTRQGANSPLHF.